A selection of T cell receptor beta chains follows, all from one sample in a study of blood T cell repertoires in COVID-19. The assay was immunoSEQ multiplex PCR, and TCRdb's table has in-frame clones only and misses some. The sample holds about 210,000 clones, around 89% seen once. Material for sequencing was peripheral blood. The receptors come from a woman aged 40 to 50 with acute or convalescent COVID-19. Each CDR3 is given with its conserved first and last residue. A D gene is named only where the DNA matches it firmly. Where a row states a size, it is once, few, many or the class of an expanded clone; other rows omit it.

V gene: TRBV2; D gene: TRBD1; clone size: -; J gene: TRBJ1-5; CDR3 DNA: TGTGCCAGCAGTGATGTTTGGGACAGTAATCAGCCCCAGCATTTT; CDR3 protein: CASSDVWDSNQPQHF
V gene: TRBV6-5; D gene: -; clone size: -; J gene: TRBJ2-1; CDR3 DNA: TGTGCCAGTCACCAGGCGAGCTATGAGCAGTTCTTC; CDR3 protein: CASHQASYEQFF
V gene: TRBV7-2; D gene: -; clone size: once; J gene: TRBJ1-2; CDR3 DNA: TGTGCCAGCAGCTTAGTTACGGGGTCTGGCTATGGCTACACCTTC; CDR3 protein: CASSLVTGSGYGYTF
V gene: TRBV19; D gene: -; clone size: -; J gene: TRBJ1-1; CDR3 DNA: TGTGCCAGTAGTATGGACAGAGACACTGAAGCTTTCTTT; CDR3 protein: CASSMDRDTEAFF
V gene: TRBV10-3; D gene: TRBD1; clone size: -; J gene: TRBJ1-1; CDR3 DNA: TGTGCCATCAGTGGGCTACAGGGGAAGAACACTGAAGCTTTCTTT; CDR3 protein: CAISGLQGKNTEAFF
V gene: TRBV25-1; D gene: TRBD2; clone size: -; J gene: TRBJ2-1; CDR3 DNA: TGTGCCAGCAGTGAATACGGACTAGCGGGGGGGCTAGGTGAGCAGTTCTTC; CDR3 protein: CASSEYGLAGGLGEQFF
V gene: TRBV14; D gene: TRBD2; clone size: -; J gene: TRBJ2-5; CDR3 DNA: TGTGCCAGCAGCCCCTGGACTAGCGGGGGGTACCCTCAAGAGACCCAGTACTTC; CDR3 protein: CASSPWTSGGYPQETQYF
V gene: TRBV6-6; D gene: TRBD2; clone size: -; J gene: TRBJ2-1; CDR3 DNA: TGTGCCAGCAGCACCACTAGCGGGGGGCTCGATGAGCAGTTCTTC; CDR3 protein: CASSTTSGGLDEQFF
V gene: TRBV5-1; D gene: TRBD2; clone size: -; J gene: TRBJ2-3; CDR3 DNA: TGCGCCAGCAGCTACCGCGGGGGAGGCACAGATACGCAGTATTTT; CDR3 protein: CASSYRGGGTDTQYF
V gene: TRBV29-1; D gene: -; clone size: -; J gene: TRBJ1-1; CDR3 DNA: TGCAGCGTTCAAACCGGGGGCACTGAAGCTTTCTTT; CDR3 protein: CSVQTGGTEAFF
V gene: TRBV19; D gene: -; clone size: -; J gene: TRBJ1-2; CDR3 DNA: TGTGCCAGTACTCCAGCGGCCCGTTATGGCTACACCTTC; CDR3 protein: CASTPAARYGYTF
V gene: TRBV9; D gene: -; clone size: -; J gene: TRBJ1-6; CDR3 DNA: TGTGCCAGCAGCGTAAACAGGGTGTTCCCCCTCCACTTT; CDR3 protein: CASSVNRVFPLHF
V gene: TRBV15; D gene: TRBD1; clone size: few; J gene: TRBJ1-2; CDR3 DNA: TGTGCCACCAGCTCAACCTTCGACAGGGCAGACTATGGCTACACCTTC; CDR3 protein: CATSSTFDRADYGYTF
V gene: TRBV6-5; D gene: TRBD1; clone size: -; J gene: TRBJ1-1; CDR3 DNA: TGTGCCAGCAGTAAACCGGGACAGAGCTCTGAAGCTTTCTTT; CDR3 protein: CASSKPGQSSEAFF
V gene: TRBV24-1; D gene: -; clone size: -; J gene: TRBJ2-3; CDR3 DNA: TGTGCCACCAGTGCTTCCTGGCTCGCAGATACGCAGTATTTT; CDR3 protein: CATSASWLADTQYF
V gene: TRBV5-1; D gene: -; clone size: -; J gene: TRBJ2-5; CDR3 DNA: TGCGCCAGCAGCTTTCCCGCGGAGACCCAGTACTTC; CDR3 protein: CASSFPAETQYF
V gene: TRBV5-1; D gene: TRBD2; clone size: -; J gene: TRBJ2-5; CDR3 DNA: TGCGCCAGCAGCTTGGCCCCGGGGGGGCAGGAGACCCAGTACTTC; CDR3 protein: CASSLAPGGQETQYF
V gene: TRBV2; D gene: -; clone size: -; J gene: TRBJ1-5; CDR3 DNA: TGTGCCAGCAGTGGAGGGGGGGTTTCTAATCAGCCCCAGCATTTT; CDR3 protein: CASSGGGVSNQPQHF
V gene: TRBV7-8; D gene: -; clone size: -; J gene: TRBJ1-5; CDR3 DNA: TGTGCCAGCAGCTTGAGTCTTGGGCCCCAGCATTTT; CDR3 protein: CASSLSLGPQHF
V gene: TRBV2; D gene: -; clone size: once; J gene: TRBJ1-2; CDR3 DNA: TGTGCCAGCAGTGTTCAGCGAATCTACACCTTC; CDR3 protein: CASSVQRIYTF
V gene: TRBV5-4; D gene: TRBD2; clone size: -; J gene: TRBJ2-3; CDR3 DNA: TGTGCCAGCAGCATCGGGACTAGCGGCCTCACAGATACGCAGTATTTT; CDR3 protein: CASSIGTSGLTDTQYF
V gene: TRBV10-3; D gene: -; clone size: -; J gene: TRBJ1-2; CDR3 DNA: TGTGCCACCTGGGACTGGGAAGGAAATGGCTACACCTTC; CDR3 protein: CATWDWEGNGYTF
V gene: TRBV7-8; D gene: TRBD1; clone size: -; J gene: TRBJ1-2; CDR3 DNA: TGTGCCAGCAGCTTTCGGACAGGTCAAATGGCATCTGGCTACACCTTC; CDR3 protein: CASSFRTGQMASGYTF
V gene: TRBV20-1; D gene: TRBD1; clone size: -; J gene: TRBJ1-3; CDR3 DNA: TGCAGTGCCCCCAGGGGGAACACCATATATTTT; CDR3 protein: CSAPRGNTIYF
V gene: TRBV12-3/TRBV12-4; D gene: -; clone size: -; J gene: TRBJ2-5; CDR3 DNA: TGTGCCAGCAGCATGAAGAGGGAGACCCAGTACTTC; CDR3 protein: CASSMKRETQYF
V gene: TRBV25-1; D gene: -; clone size: -; J gene: TRBJ1-2; CDR3 DNA: TGTGCCAGCAGTGGGGCGTCAGTACAAGACTACACCTTC; CDR3 protein: CASSGASVQDYTF
V gene: TRBV30; D gene: -; clone size: -; J gene: TRBJ2-1; CDR3 DNA: TGTGCCTGGAGTGTAGGGGGCTCCTACAATGAGCAGTTCTTC; CDR3 protein: CAWSVGGSYNEQFF
V gene: TRBV4-1; D gene: TRBD2; clone size: -; J gene: TRBJ2-1; CDR3 DNA: TGCGCCAGCAGAGGTCTAGCGGGGACCAATGAGCAGTTCTTC; CDR3 protein: CASRGLAGTNEQFF